The clone carrying this TCR beta chain showed up many times. The entry originates in a study of T cell repertoires in cytomegalovirus infection. TCRdb re-analysed the reads in MiXCR, keeping a single row per CDR3 protein. The sample lists some 300,000 distinct CDR3 sequences; roughly an eighth were seen once. The source is a human donor in good health (CMV status not recorded). Some clones in this sample may be carry-over from other donors' samples. Sequenced material: PBMCs.

The CDR3 DNA reads as TGTGCCAGCAGCCCCGGACTAGCTGGGACCCAGTACTTC. This codes for CASSPGLAGTQYF. This chain links TRBV11-2 with TRBJ2-5, with 8 positions matching TRBD2. Germline CDR1 SGHAT, CDR2 FQNNGV. J lost 7 bases, V lost 5 bases, and 6 bases had no gene match. CDR3 size: 13 residues.